The clone carrying this TCR beta chain has ten or more counts. The data stem from a study of T cells after yellow fever vaccination. Background on the study: Preparation of the low-cell-number fractions used SMART-Seq v4 Ultra Low Input. Study findings and constraints: Subsequent booster samples again held most clones from primary vaccination (roughly 96% CD4, roughly 88% CD8). The secondary response showed a weaker magnitude and a faster peak, day 5 versus 15.

Germline V gene sequence: CDR1 SGHDN, CDR2 FVKESK. J was trimmed by 1 base and V by 2 bases; bases with no gene match: 6. There are 17 residues in the CDR3. Template switching with 5'RACE generated the TCR cDNA and added a universal primer site and UMIs. One entry per CDR3 protein results from TCRdb running MiXCR on the 5' RACE reads. The data contain 50,000 to 60,000 distinct CDR3 sequences, about 6.6% of them singletons. The source of this sequence is a man aged 18 to 29 who received the YFV17D yellow fever vaccine. The source was CD8+ T cells not binding an NS4B(214-222) dextramer, sorted from PBMCs, collected 35 to 50 days after the first yellow fever vaccination. The chain links TRBV14 to TRBJ2-3, with TRBD2 identical over 10 bases. This CDR3 reads CASSQSTGTSGTDTQYF. The CDR3 DNA sequence: TGTGCCAGCAGCCAATCCACCGGGACTAGCGGCACAGATACGCAGTATTTT.